The rows below give T cell receptor beta chains drawn from one sample of a study of cytomegalovirus exposure and HLA in healthy donors. Here immunoSEQ multiplex PCR was the method, and the copy in TCRdb shows in-frame clones only, minus some. The sample has around 140,000 clones, roughly 10% seen once. The material sequenced was PBMCs. The receptors were gathered from a man aged 50 to 59 in good health and CMV-seronegative. Each CDR3 is given with its conserved first and last residue. The D gene is left open where the match is weak. Some rows have no size entry. The others give once, few or many, or a class for an expanded clone.

d_call,j_call,v_call,clone_size,cdr3_nt,cdr3_aa
NA,TRBJ1-1,TRBV7-9,NA,TGTGCCAGCAGCCCCACAGGAGGGCGTCGTTCTGAAGCTTTCTTT,CASSPTGGRRSEAFF
NA,TRBJ1-1,TRBV9,few,TGTGCCAGCAGCGTAGAAGGGGTTAACACTGAAGCTTTCTTT,CASSVEGVNTEAFF
TRBD2,TRBJ2-3,TRBV10-1,few,TGCGCCAGCAGTCAGAGCGGGAGATCCACAGATACGCAGTATTTT,CASSQSGRSTDTQYF
NA,TRBJ1-1,TRBV7-8,NA,TGTGCCACCGTACGTTTGGGGGAGGTCATGAACACTGAAGCTTTCTTT,CATVRLGEVMNTEAFF
NA,TRBJ2-7,TRBV6-6,few,TGTGCCAGCAGTAAAACCTCCAGTTCCTACGAGCAGTACTTC,CASSKTSSSYEQYF
TRBD1,TRBJ1-4,TRBV25-1,few,TGTGCCAGCAGCCACGGACAGGGCCCTAATGAAAAACTGTTTTTT,CASSHGQGPNEKLFF
NA,TRBJ1-5,TRBV21-1,NA,TGTGCCATCGACCTTAGGACGGAGACAGGGGGCAATCAGCCCCAGCATTTT,CAIDLRTETGGNQPQHF
TRBD1,TRBJ2-7,TRBV5-1,NA,TGCGCCAGCAGCGAAACAGGGGGCTACGAGCAGTACTTC,CASSETGGYEQYF
NA,TRBJ2-7,TRBV19,few,TGTGCCAGTAGTATAGTAACAGGGTTGAGCTACGAGCAGTACTTC,CASSIVTGLSYEQYF
NA,TRBJ2-1,TRBV2,NA,TGTGCCAGCACCAGGAACAATGAGCAGTTCTTC,CASTRNNEQFF
NA,TRBJ2-3,TRBV5-1,few,TGCGCCAGCAGCTGGGGACTGGCGTCAGATACGCAGTATTTT,CASSWGLASDTQYF
NA,TRBJ1-1,TRBV27,few,TGTGCCAGCAGAAGACCAGGGCGGAACACTGAAGCTTTCTTT,CASRRPGRNTEAFF
NA,TRBJ1-3,TRBV15,NA,TGTGCCACCAGCAGAGATGTCGAGCTCTACGCCGGAAACACCATATATTTT,CATSRDVELYAGNTIYF
TRBD1,TRBJ1-2,TRBV30,NA,TGTGCCTGGAGCGAGGTTCGGGACAGCCTTACCTCTGGCTACACCTTC,CAWSEVRDSLTSGYTF
NA,TRBJ1-5,TRBV28,NA,TGTGCCAGCAGCCTAGTCCGGGGGGGGCAGCCCCAGCATTTT,CASSLVRGGQPQHF
NA,TRBJ2-1,TRBV2,many,TGTGCCAGCATTCGGACAGAGACACTCAATGAGCAGTTCTTC,CASIRTETLNEQFF
NA,TRBJ1-5,TRBV7-9,NA,TGTGCCAGCAGCTTAGAAGGGACACTTAGTAATCAGCCCCAGCATTTT,CASSLEGTLSNQPQHF
TRBD2,TRBJ2-7,TRBV6-5,few,TGTGCCAGCAGTTACCCGAGCGGGAGGGCCGCCGAGCAGTACTTC,CASSYPSGRAAEQYF
NA,TRBJ1-1,TRBV5-1,few,TGCGCCAGCAGCCCGGGGCCGGGGGAGAACACTGAAGCTTTCTTT,CASSPGPGENTEAFF
NA,TRBJ2-4,TRBV10-3,few,TGTGCCATCAGTGAACAGGGTCGTCTAGCCAAAAACATTCAGTACTTC,CAISEQGRLAKNIQYF
NA,TRBJ1-3,TRBV25-1,NA,TGTGCCAGCAGTGCCCTGACAGTCTCTGGAAACACCATATATTTT,CASSALTVSGNTIYF
TRBD2,TRBJ2-1,TRBV5-1,NA,TGCGCCAGCAGCCCCCTTAGCGGGAGTTCCGGCAATGAGCAGTTCTTC,CASSPLSGSSGNEQFF
NA,TRBJ1-1,TRBV2,NA,TGTGCCAGCAGTGTTCTGCAGGGGAACACTGAAGCTTTCTTT,CASSVLQGNTEAFF
NA,TRBJ1-1,TRBV6-5,NA,TGTGCCAGCAGCCGGAGGACTGAAGCTTTCTTT,CASSRRTEAFF
TRBD2,TRBJ2-7,TRBV19,few,TGTGCCAGTAGTATAAAGGGACTAGCGGGGGCCATCTCCTACGAGCAGTACTTC,CASSIKGLAGAISYEQYF
NA,TRBJ1-2,TRBV6-1,few,TGTGCCAGCAGTGAATCGGAGGGAGCCAACTATGGCTACACCTTC,CASSESEGANYGYTF
NA,TRBJ1-2,TRBV5-1,NA,TGCGCCAGCAGCGCTGGCAGGCAGGGCGGGGACTATGGCTACACCTTC,CASSAGRQGGDYGYTF
NA,TRBJ1-1,TRBV6-6,NA,TGTGCCAGCAGCGGAAGGGGATGGGACACTGAAGCTTTCTTT,CASSGRGWDTEAFF
TRBD2,TRBJ2-7,TRBV30,NA,TGTGCCTGCGGACTAGCGGGCCGGTACGAGCAGTACTTC,CACGLAGRYEQYF
NA,TRBJ1-2,TRBV6-5,NA,TGTGCCAGCAATGATGGGGGCCTCACTAACTATGGCTACACCTTC,CASNDGGLTNYGYTF
TRBD1,TRBJ2-5,TRBV5-1,NA,TGCGCCAGCAGCTTGGTAGCAGGGGGACCAGAGACCCAGTACTTC,CASSLVAGGPETQYF
TRBD1,TRBJ1-5,TRBV27,few,TGTGCCAGCAGTCCCTCCTACAGGGGATCGCTTCGGCCCCAGCATTTT,CASSPSYRGSLRPQHF
TRBD1,TRBJ1-4,TRBV2,few,TGTGCCAGCAGGCGACAGGGTCTTGAAAAACTGTTTTTT,CASRRQGLEKLFF
TRBD1,TRBJ2-2,TRBV2,NA,TGTGCCAGCAGCAGACAGGGGACGACCGGGGAGCTGTTTTTT,CASSRQGTTGELFF
TRBD1,TRBJ1-1,TRBV6-1,NA,TGTGCCAGCACGACAGGGGCCATGAACACTGAAGCTTTCTTT,CASTTGAMNTEAFF
NA,TRBJ1-5,TRBV5-6,NA,TGTGCCAGCAGCTTGGGAGGGATTAGCAATCAGCCCCAGCATTTT,CASSLGGISNQPQHF
NA,TRBJ1-4,TRBV7-9,few,TGTGCCAGCAGCTTAGCCGCAGGTGCAACTAATGAAAAACTGTTTTTT,CASSLAAGATNEKLFF
NA,TRBJ2-7,TRBV18,NA,TGTGCCAGCTCGCATGAGCAGGGCGCTGACGAGCAGTACTTC,CASSHEQGADEQYF
NA,TRBJ1-1,TRBV6-1,NA,TGTGACAGAAGTGCCACAGCGGAGACTGAAGCTTTCTTT,CDRSATAETEAFF
NA,TRBJ2-7,TRBV10-2,few,TGCGCCGCCAAGAGGGATTCCACGACCGGGGAGCAGTACTTC,CAAKRDSTTGEQYF
NA,TRBJ2-2,TRBV7-3,few,TGTGCCAGCAGAGCGGCCCCAACGAACACCGGGGAGCTGTTTTTT,CASRAAPTNTGELFF
NA,TRBJ2-3,TRBV10-3,NA,TGTGCCATCAGTGTGGACAGTCGCTCCACAGATACGCAGTATTTT,CAISVDSRSTDTQYF
TRBD2,TRBJ2-7,TRBV15,few,TGTGCCACCAGCAGAGAGGGGAGCGGGACCGGGATCTCCGAGCAGTACTTC,CATSREGSGTGISEQYF
NA,TRBJ2-5,TRBV6-1,few,TGTGCCAGCAGTGTAGAGGAGACCCAGTACTTC,CASSVEETQYF
TRBD1,TRBJ2-1,TRBV7-3,few,TGTGCCAGCAGCATACGCGGGACAGGGGCAGGGGGGGATGAGCAGTTCTTC,CASSIRGTGAGGDEQFF
NA,TRBJ1-1,TRBV29-1,NA,TGCAGCGTTGAAGTCAAAGGGGACACTGAAGCTTTCTTT,CSVEVKGDTEAFF
NA,TRBJ2-2,TRBV2,few,TGTGCCAGCAGCGGTGACCTCAGGGTCCGAGTCGGGGAGCTGTTTTTT,CASSGDLRVRVGELFF
NA,TRBJ1-2,TRBV27,few,TGTGCCAGCAGTCCCGACAGGCCCCCGGCGAAGTATGGCTACACCTTC,CASSPDRPPAKYGYTF
TRBD2,TRBJ2-5,TRBV6-6,few,TGTGCCAGCAGTTCGGGGGGGCTCCAAGAGACCCAGTACTTC,CASSSGGLQETQYF
NA,TRBJ1-6,TRBV28,once,TGTGCCAGCAGGGACAGTAATTCACCCCTCCACTTT,CASRDSNSPLHF
TRBD1,TRBJ2-1,TRBV18,few,TGTGCCAGCTCACCGGGACAGGGGGTCTATGAGCAGTTCTTC,CASSPGQGVYEQFF
NA,TRBJ1-4,TRBV6-5,few,TGTGCCAGCAGTCGGACGCGGGCACCTAATGAAAAACTGTTTTTT,CASSRTRAPNEKLFF
NA,TRBJ1-1,TRBV5-6,NA,TGTGCCAGCAGCTCGACACTCCGGGGAGCCAAGAAAAATGAAGCTTTCTTT,CASSSTLRGAKKNEAFF
TRBD1,TRBJ2-1,TRBV5-6,NA,TGTGCCAGCAGCTTGTTTGGCACAGGGGGTGTCGGGGACAATGAGCAGTTCTTC,CASSLFGTGGVGDNEQFF
NA,TRBJ1-5,TRBV6-5,NA,TGTGCCAGCAGACCTCCCGGAGGGGGCAATCAGCCCCAGCATTTT,CASRPPGGGNQPQHF
TRBD1,TRBJ1-6,TRBV5-1,NA,TGCGCCAGCAGCCCAGGGACAGGGGGTACTTCACCCCTCCACTTT,CASSPGTGGTSPLHF
TRBD1,TRBJ1-1,TRBV6-1,NA,TGTGCCAGCAGTCAGACAGGGCTCACTGAAGCTTTCTTT,CASSQTGLTEAFF
TRBD2,TRBJ2-5,TRBV6-6,NA,TGTGCCAGCAGACCCCGGGGGGGGCAAGAGACCCAGTACTTC,CASRPRGGQETQYF
NA,TRBJ1-5,TRBV30,few,TGTGCCTGGGCCCAAGGGAGGGTGCAGCAGCCCCAGCATTTT,CAWAQGRVQQPQHF